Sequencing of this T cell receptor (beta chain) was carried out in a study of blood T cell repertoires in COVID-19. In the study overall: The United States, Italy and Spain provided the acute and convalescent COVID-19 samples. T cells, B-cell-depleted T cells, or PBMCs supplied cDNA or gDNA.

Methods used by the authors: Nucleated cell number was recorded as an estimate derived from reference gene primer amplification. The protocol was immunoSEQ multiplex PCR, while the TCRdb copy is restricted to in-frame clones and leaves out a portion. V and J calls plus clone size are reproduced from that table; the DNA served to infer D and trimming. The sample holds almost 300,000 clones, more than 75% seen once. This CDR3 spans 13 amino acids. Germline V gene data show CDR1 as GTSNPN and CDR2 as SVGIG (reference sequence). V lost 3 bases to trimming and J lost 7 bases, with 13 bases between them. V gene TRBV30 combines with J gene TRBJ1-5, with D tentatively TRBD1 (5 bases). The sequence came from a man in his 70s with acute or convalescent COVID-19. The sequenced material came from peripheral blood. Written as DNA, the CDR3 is TGTGCCTGGAGCCCGGGGGGGAGACAGCCCCAGCATTTT. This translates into CAWSPGGRQPQHF.